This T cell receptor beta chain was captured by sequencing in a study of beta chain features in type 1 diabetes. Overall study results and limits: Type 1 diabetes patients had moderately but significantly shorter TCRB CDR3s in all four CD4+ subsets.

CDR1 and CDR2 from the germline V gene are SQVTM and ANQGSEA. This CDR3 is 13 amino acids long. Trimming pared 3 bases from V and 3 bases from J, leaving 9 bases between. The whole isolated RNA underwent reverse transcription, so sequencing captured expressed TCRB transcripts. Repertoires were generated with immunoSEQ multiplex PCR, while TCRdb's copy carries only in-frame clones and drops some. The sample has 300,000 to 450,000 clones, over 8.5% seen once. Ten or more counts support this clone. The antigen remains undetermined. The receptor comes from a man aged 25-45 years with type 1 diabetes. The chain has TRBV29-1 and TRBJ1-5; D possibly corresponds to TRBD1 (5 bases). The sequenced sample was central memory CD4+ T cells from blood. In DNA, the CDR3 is TGCAGCGTTGAGGTGGGGGACAATCAGCCCCAGCATTTT. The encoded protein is CSVEVGDNQPQHF.